The entry below gives a single TCR beta chain sequence along with its context. These data come from a study of blood T cell repertoires in COVID-19. Original handling: Amplified reference gene primers provided the basis for estimating nucleated cell counts. Profiled with immunoSEQ multiplex PCR; TCRdb holds only in-frame clones, not every one. V and J calls and clone size are copied from that table; D and trimming were computed from the DNA. The sample has just over 300,000 clones, 86% seen once; the top ten hold approximately 4.1%. There are 16 residues in the CDR3. Germline CDR1 and CDR2: MNHNS and SASEGT. Trimming took 1 base from V and 6 from J, leaving 16 bases between them.

The clonotype comes from a man aged 25-40 years who had recovered from COVID-19. The chain has TRBV6-1 and TRBJ1-5, with D perhaps TRBD1 (6 bases). The sequencing sample was made of PBMCs or T cells enriched from blood (not recorded which). CDR3 coding DNA: TGTGCCAGCAGTGAAGGGTTCGGGGGGCTACGTCAGCCCCAGCATTTT. Protein sequence: CASSEGFGGLRQPQHF.